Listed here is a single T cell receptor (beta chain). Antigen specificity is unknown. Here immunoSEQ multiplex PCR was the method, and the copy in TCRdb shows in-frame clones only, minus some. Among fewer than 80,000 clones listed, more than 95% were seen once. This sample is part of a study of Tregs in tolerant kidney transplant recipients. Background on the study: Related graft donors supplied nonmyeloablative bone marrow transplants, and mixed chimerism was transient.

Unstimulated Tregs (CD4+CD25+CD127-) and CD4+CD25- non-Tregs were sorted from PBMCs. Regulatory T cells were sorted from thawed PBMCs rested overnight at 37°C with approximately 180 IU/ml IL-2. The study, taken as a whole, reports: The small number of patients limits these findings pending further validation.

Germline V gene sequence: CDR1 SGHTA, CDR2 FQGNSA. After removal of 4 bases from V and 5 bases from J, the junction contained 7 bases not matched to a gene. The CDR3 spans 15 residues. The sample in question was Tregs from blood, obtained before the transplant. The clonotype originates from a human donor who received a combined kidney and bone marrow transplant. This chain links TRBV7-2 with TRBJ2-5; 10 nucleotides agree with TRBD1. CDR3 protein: CASSWGGDRGETQYF. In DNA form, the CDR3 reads TGTGCCAGCAGCTGGGGGGGGGACAGGGGCGAGACCCAGTACTTC. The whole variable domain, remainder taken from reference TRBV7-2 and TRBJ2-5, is GAGVSQSPSNKVTEKGKDVELRCDPISGHTALYWYRQSLGQGLEFLIYFQGNSAPDKSGLPSDRFSAERTGGSVSTLTIQRTQQEDSAVYLCASSWGGDRGETQYFGPGTRLLVL.